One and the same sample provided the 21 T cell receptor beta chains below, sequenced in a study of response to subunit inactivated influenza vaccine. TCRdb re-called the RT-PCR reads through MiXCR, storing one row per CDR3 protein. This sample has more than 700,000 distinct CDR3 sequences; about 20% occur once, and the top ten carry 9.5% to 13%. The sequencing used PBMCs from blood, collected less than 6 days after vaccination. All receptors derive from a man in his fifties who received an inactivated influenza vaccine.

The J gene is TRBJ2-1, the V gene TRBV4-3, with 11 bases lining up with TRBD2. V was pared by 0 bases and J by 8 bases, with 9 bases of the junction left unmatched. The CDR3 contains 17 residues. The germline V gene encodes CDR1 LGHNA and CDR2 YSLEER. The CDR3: CASSQERYSGGADEQFF. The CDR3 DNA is TGCGCCAGCAGCCAAGAGCGATATAGCGGGGGGGCGGATGAGCAGTTCTTC.

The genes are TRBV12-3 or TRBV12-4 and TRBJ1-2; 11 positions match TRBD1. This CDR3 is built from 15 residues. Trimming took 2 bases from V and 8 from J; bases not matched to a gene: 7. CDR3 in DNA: TGTGCCAGCAGTTTAAAGCGGACAGGGGGCGACGGCTACACCTTC. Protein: CASSLKRTGGDGYTF.

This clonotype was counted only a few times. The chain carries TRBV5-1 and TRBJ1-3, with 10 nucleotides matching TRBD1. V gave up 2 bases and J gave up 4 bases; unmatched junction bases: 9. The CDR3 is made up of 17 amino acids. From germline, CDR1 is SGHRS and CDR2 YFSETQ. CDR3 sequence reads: CASSFSGTGVIGNTIYF. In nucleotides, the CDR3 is TGCGCCAGCAGCTTCTCCGGGACAGGGGTTATCGGAAACACCATATATTTT.

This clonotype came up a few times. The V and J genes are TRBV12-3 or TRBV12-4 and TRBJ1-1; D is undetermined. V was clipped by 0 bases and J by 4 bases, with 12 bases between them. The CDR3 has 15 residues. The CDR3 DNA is TGTGCCAGCAGTTTAGCGAGGCAGTGGGGCACTGAAGCTTTCTTT. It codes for CASSLARQWGTEAFF.

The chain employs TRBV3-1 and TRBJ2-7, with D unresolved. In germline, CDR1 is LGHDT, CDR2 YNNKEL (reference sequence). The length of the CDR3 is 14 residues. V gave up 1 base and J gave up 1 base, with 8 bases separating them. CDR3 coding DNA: TGTGCCAGCAGCCAAGGCGTCCTATCCTACGAGCAGTACTTC. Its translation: CASSQGVLSYEQYF.

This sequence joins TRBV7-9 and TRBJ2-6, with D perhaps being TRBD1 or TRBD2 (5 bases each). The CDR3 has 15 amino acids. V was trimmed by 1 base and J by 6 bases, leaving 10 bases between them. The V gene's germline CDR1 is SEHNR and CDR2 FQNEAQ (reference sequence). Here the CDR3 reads CASSLGDPAANVLTF. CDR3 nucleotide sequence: TGTGCCAGCAGCTTAGGGGACCCTGCGGCCAACGTCCTGACTTTC.

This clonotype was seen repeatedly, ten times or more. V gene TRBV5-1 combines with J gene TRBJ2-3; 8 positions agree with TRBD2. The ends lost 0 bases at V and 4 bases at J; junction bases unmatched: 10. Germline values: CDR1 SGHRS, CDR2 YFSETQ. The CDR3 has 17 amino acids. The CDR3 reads CASSLGSSGSSSDTQYF. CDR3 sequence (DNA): TGCGCCAGCAGCTTGGGGTCCAGCGGGAGTAGCTCAGATACGCAGTATTTT.

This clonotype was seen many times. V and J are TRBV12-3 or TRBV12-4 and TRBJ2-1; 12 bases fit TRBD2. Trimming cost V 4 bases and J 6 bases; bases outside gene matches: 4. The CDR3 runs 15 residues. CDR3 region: CASSSSGGAGNEQFF. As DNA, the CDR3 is TGTGCCAGCAGTTCTAGCGGGGGGGCCGGCAATGAGCAGTTCTTC.

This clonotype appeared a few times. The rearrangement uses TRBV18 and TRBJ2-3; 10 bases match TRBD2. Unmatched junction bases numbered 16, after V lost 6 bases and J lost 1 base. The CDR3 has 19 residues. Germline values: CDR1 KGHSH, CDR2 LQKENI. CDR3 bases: TGTGCCAGCTCTCGGAGGACTAGCGGAAGGGCTTTAGGCACAGATACGCAGTATTTT. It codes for CASSRRTSGRALGTDTQYF.

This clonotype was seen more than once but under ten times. The CDR3 sequence is CASSYVGGETQYF. Written as DNA, the CDR3 is TGTGCCAGCAGTTATGTGGGCGGAGAGACCCAGTACTTC. The gene calls are TRBV6-5 and TRBJ2-5; D not certain. CDR1 and CDR2 (germline): MNHEY, SVGAGI. CDR3 length: 13 residues. Trimming left V 3 bases short and J 4 bases short, with 9 bases between.

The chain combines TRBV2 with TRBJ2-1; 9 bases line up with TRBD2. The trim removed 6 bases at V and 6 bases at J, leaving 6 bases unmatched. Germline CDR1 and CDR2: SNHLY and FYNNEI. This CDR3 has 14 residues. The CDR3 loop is CASRLLTSGNEQFF. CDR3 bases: TGTGCCAGCAGACTTCTGACTAGCGGCAATGAGCAGTTCTTC.

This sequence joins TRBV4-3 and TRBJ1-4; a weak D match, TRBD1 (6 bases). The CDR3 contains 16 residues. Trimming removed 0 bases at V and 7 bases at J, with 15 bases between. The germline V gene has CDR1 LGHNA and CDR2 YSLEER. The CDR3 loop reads CASSQDPIQGGEKLFF. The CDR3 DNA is TGCGCCAGCAGCCAAGATCCTATACAGGGTGGTGAAAAACTGTTTTTT.

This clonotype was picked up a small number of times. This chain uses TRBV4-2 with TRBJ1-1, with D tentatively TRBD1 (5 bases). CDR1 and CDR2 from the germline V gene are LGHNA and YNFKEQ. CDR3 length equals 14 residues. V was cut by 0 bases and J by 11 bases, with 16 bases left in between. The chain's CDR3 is CASSQDNRPGWAFF. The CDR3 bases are TGTGCCAGCAGCCAAGATAACAGGCCTGGGTGGGCTTTCTTT.

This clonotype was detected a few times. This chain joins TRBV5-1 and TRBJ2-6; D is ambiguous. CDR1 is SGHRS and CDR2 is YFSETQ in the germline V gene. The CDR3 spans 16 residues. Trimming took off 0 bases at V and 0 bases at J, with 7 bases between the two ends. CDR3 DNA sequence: TGCGCCAGCAGCTTGGCGGCAGCCTCTGGGGCCAACGTCCTGACTTTC. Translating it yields CASSLAAASGANVLTF.

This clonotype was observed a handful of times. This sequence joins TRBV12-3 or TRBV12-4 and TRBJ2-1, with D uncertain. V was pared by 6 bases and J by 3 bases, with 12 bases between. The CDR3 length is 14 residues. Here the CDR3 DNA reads TGTGCCAGCAGCTCTAGAAAAGGCTACAATGAGCAGTTCTTC. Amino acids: CASSSRKGYNEQFF.

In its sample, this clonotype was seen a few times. The CDR3 DNA reads as TGCGCCAGCAGCGTGGGACAGGGTGATGAGACCCAGTACTTC. It translates to CASSVGQGDETQYF. The chain is built from TRBV5-1 and TRBJ2-5, with TRBD1 matching over 9 bases. This CDR3 region has 14 residues. CDR1 and CDR2 from the germline V gene are SGHRS and YFSETQ. V shed 4 bases, J shed 5 bases, and the junction held 6 bases outside the gene matches.

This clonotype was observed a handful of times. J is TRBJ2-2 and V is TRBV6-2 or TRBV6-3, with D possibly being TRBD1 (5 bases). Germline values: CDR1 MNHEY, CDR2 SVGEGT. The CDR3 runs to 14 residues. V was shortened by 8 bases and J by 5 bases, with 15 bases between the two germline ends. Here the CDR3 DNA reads TGTGCCAGCCAACCTCTCAGGGTTACCGGGGAGCTGTTTTTT. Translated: CASQPLRVTGELFF.

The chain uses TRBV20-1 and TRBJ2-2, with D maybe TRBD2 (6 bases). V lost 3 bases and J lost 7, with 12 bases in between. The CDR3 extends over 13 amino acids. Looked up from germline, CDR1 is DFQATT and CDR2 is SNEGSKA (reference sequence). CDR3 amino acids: CSASDGGGGELFF. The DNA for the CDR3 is TGCAGTGCTAGTGACGGGGGAGGCGGGGAGCTGTTTTTT.

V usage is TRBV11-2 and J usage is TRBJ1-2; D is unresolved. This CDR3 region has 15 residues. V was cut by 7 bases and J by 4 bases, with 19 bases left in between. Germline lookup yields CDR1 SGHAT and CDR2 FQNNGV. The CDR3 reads CASTVSPHSIYGYTF. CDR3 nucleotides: TGTGCCAGCACCGTCAGCCCGCATTCTATCTATGGCTACACCTTC.

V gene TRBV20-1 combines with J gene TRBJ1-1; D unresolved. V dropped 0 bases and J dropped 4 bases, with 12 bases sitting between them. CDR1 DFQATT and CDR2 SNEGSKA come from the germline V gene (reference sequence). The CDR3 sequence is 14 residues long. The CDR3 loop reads CSARDLSRGTEAFF. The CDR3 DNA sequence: TGCAGTGCTAGAGATCTGAGTAGAGGCACTGAAGCTTTCTTT.

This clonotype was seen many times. CDR3 DNA sequence: TGTGCCAGCAGTCCCGGGGGGGCCTCCTACGAGCAGTACTTC. This sequence encodes CASSPGGASYEQYF. This rearrangement joins TRBV12-3 or TRBV12-4 to TRBJ2-7; 8 bases fit TRBD2. There are 14 residues in the CDR3. The V and J ends lost 5 bases and 0 bases, in that order; junction bases with no gene match: 3.